This T cell receptor (beta chain) was observed in a study of human T cells and chemical hapten exposure. In the study overall: Epicutaneous patch tests delivered 0.01% DPC to the upper back, with evaluation at 6 days.

A remark on this clonotype: Antigen specificity is unknown.

The time point here: pre-sensitization, week 0. The treatment is: therapeutic diphenylcyclopropenone sensitization with weekly scalp DPC. Trimming pared 5 bases from V and 6 bases from J, leaving 13 bases between. The CDR3 has 13 amino acids. As originally analysed: The median was around 89,000 TCRs per sample, ranging roughly 20,000 to 750,000. TCRdb re-called the RACE reads with MiXCR, one entry per CDR3 protein. TCRdb, not the original authors, processed these V and J calls. Of fewer than 70,000 distinct CDR3 sequences listed, approximately 11% were seen once; the top ten hold 5.2%. Study-level points and caveats: While controls formed fewer of them, expanded TCRs formed significantly more large CDR3 similarity clusters.

J is TRBJ1-1 and V is TRBV12-3 or TRBV12-4; weak D call: TRBD1 (6 bases). Specimen: whole blood, collected in connection with sensitization to the hapten diphenylcyclopropenone (DPC). The sequence was obtained from a woman aged 50 to 65 with alopecia areata. Some clones in this sample may be carry-over from other donors' samples. Here the CDR3 reads CASSNRVEPEAFF. CDR3 in DNA: TGTGCCAGCAGTAACAGGGTTGAGCCTGAAGCTTTCTTT.